Listed below are T cell receptor beta chains from one sample, sequenced in a study of blood T cell repertoires in COVID-19. Sequencing was performed with immunoSEQ multiplex PCR; in TCRdb, only in-frame clones are kept and a portion is missing. The sample lists tens of thousands of clones, 70% to 85% occurring once. The source material was peripheral blood. These receptors were collected from a man in his forties or fifties with acute or convalescent COVID-19. The CDR3 runs from the conserved cysteine through the conserved F or W. The order of the fields is V gene, CDR3 protein.

V gene: TRBV7-6; CDR3 protein: CASSSRDRPEQYF
V gene: TRBV28; CDR3 protein: CASSVNEQFF
V gene: TRBV19; CDR3 protein: CASAGDSNQPQHF
V gene: TRBV24-1; CDR3 protein: CATSDRGGREDTQYF
V gene: TRBV18; CDR3 protein: CASSRQGTSYEQYF
V gene: TRBV21-1; CDR3 protein: CAKKTSGANTGELFF
V gene: TRBV11-2; CDR3 protein: CASSLRGVNTDTQYF
V gene: TRBV18; CDR3 protein: CASSTGRAAFF
V gene: TRBV5-4; CDR3 protein: CASSREPNSNQPQHF
V gene: TRBV27; CDR3 protein: CASSLTGGLGTEAFF
V gene: TRBV2; CDR3 protein: CASNRGSYEQYF
V gene: TRBV27; CDR3 protein: CASSLSQDSNSPLHF
V gene: TRBV6-5; CDR3 protein: CASSYSWTGNTEAFF
V gene: TRBV6-5; CDR3 protein: CASSYSNYRGAEQFF
V gene: TRBV7-3; CDR3 protein: CASSHRGQGVQYF
V gene: TRBV7-9; CDR3 protein: CASSLVLFWTENTDTQYF
V gene: TRBV6-5; CDR3 protein: CASGSGDGYEQYF
V gene: TRBV7-2; CDR3 protein: CASSLRGTVEKLFF
V gene: TRBV12-5; CDR3 protein: CASGLFQDRNTPGEQFF
V gene: TRBV28; CDR3 protein: CASSLFAGGPSDTQYF
V gene: TRBV4-1; CDR3 protein: CASSQNLAGAYEQYF
V gene: TRBV10-3; CDR3 protein: CAIKVAGGSYEQYF
V gene: TRBV27; CDR3 protein: CASSLTGEGTSGGNEQFF
V gene: TRBV27; CDR3 protein: CASSLLRDRGGTGELFF
V gene: TRBV15; CDR3 protein: CATSGGDFSGELFF
V gene: TRBV6-6; CDR3 protein: CASSEGQAPRYTF
V gene: TRBV6-4; CDR3 protein: CASSETDRSPLHF
V gene: TRBV9; CDR3 protein: CASSSTVGELFF
V gene: TRBV28; CDR3 protein: CASRPDREYYEQYF
V gene: TRBV6-4; CDR3 protein: CASSDPEQGGLATNEKLFF
V gene: TRBV5-1; CDR3 protein: CASSYDSRTGNTIYF
V gene: TRBV7-8; CDR3 protein: CASSQLTGTNQPQHF
V gene: TRBV21-1; CDR3 protein: CASSKNHSYNYGYTF
V gene: TRBV5-6; CDR3 protein: CASSLAGGGTSQYF
V gene: TRBV28; CDR3 protein: CASSLYLTSREQFF
V gene: TRBV24-1; CDR3 protein: CATSDFGGDQAFF
V gene: TRBV20-1; CDR3 protein: CSGHEHGYTF
V gene: TRBV23-1; CDR3 protein: CASSQSQRDTYFQVHSNQPQHF
V gene: TRBV7-9; CDR3 protein: CASSFQTGGGYTF
V gene: TRBV9; CDR3 protein: CASSVAGYSYNEQFF